This T cell receptor beta chain was captured in a study of T-cell reconstitution after alpha-beta-depleted transplantation in children. Preparing the TCRbeta library involved the use of unique molecular identifiers. MiXCR was run by TCRdb on the PCR reads, yielding one entry per CDR3 protein. Of more than 200,000 distinct CDR3 sequences listed, more than 20% are singletons. Only a few counts were recorded for this clonotype. What it binds is not known. The trim removed 3 bases at V and 2 bases at J, leaving 15 bases unmatched. Germline V lookup: CDR1 KGHSH, CDR2 LQKENI. The CDR3 is made up of 18 amino acids. The study's findings and limits: After transplant, at about two months, alpha-beta T cells were reportedly derived from several hundred expanded graft clones. A year post-transplant, T-cell counts and diversity derived mostly from newly produced T cells. Surviving recipient T cells and thymic progenitors underlay high day-60 TCRbeta diversity in some patients.

Sample: PBMCs, taken before TCRalphabeta/CD19-depleted stem cell transplant. The TCR was taken from a girl aged 2 to 9 with Fanconi anemia, due to receive a stem cell transplant. V and J are TRBV18 and TRBJ2-5; 7 bases line up with TRBD1. CDR3 in DNA: TGTGCCAGCTCACCCTCTTACAGGGGTATGAAGGGGCAAGAGACCCAGTACTTC. Translating gives CASSPSYRGMKGQETQYF.